This T cell receptor beta chain derives from a study of blood T cell repertoires in COVID-19. In the study overall: From the United States, Italy and Spain came samples of acute and convalescent COVID-19. Sample material is recorded as cDNA or gDNA derived from T cells, B-cell-depleted T cells, or PBMCs.

Trimming took 2 bases from V and 1 from J, leaving 8 bases between them. The CDR3 has 14 amino acids. The germline gives CDR1 MNHEY, CDR2 SVGAGI. In the source study's methods: Amplification of reference gene primers provided the estimated nucleated cell counts. Using immunoSEQ multiplex PCR, the repertoire was profiled, and TCRdb retains in-frame clones only, with some absent. The DNA gave D and trimming, while V, J and clone size come from that table. This table holds 150,000 to 200,000 clones, around 85% found once. The chain couples TRBV6-5 to TRBJ1-1; D is possibly TRBD1 (5 bases). The sequencing input was peripheral blood. The TCR comes from a human donor with acute or convalescent COVID-19. The donor label of this sample is uncertain. The CDR3 bases are TGTGCCAGCAGTTACGACAGAACGAACACTGAAGCTTTCTTT. Translated: CASSYDRTNTEAFF.